This T cell receptor beta chain was obtained from a study of cytomegalovirus exposure and HLA in healthy donors. CDR3 length equals 18 residues. Per the germline V gene, CDR1 is LGHNA and CDR2 is YSLEER. With 1 base removed from V and 5 bases from J, the gap between germline ends came to 22 bases. Study-wide points: Most TCR sequences showed up rarely, but some public TCRs showed up in many donors.

Each of the donors was a healthy bone marrow donor. As concerns this clone: Its antigen is still unknown.

The PCR contained 60 Vbeta and 13 Jbeta primers. Some clones are missing from TCRdb's copy, which holds only in-frame ones; the method was immunoSEQ multiplex PCR. The sample shows roughly 190,000 clones, 84% of them seen only once. Source material: PBMCs. J is TRBJ2-3 and V is TRBV4-3; possibly TRBD1 for D (5 bases). The receptor's source is a woman between 50 and 59 years old in good health and CMV-seropositive. The chain's CDR3 is CASSQGPLVQAGVDTQYF. The CDR3 nucleotides are TGCGCCAGCAGCCAAGGTCCCTTGGTACAGGCCGGAGTAGATACGCAGTATTTT.